A selection of T cell receptor beta chains follows, all from one sample in a study of identical twins. One entry per CDR3 protein, called by TCRdb with MiXCR from the 5' RACE reads. The sample comprises a few hundred thousand distinct CDR3 sequences, about 10% of which are singletons, and 9% to 10% rests with the top ten. Source material: memory T cells sorted from blood. These receptors were collected from a man aged 45-65 years in good health. The CDR3 runs from the conserved cysteine through the conserved F or W. Each record gives: V gene, D gene, J gene, clone size, CDR3 protein, CDR3 DNA. D genes are given only for firm matches. Only part of the rows carry a size: once, few, many, or a class if the clone is expanded.

V: TRBV12-3/TRBV12-4
D: .
J: TRBJ2-3
size: many
CDR3: CASRGGQGDTAQYF
DNA: TGTGCCAGCCGCGGAGGGCAGGGAGACACGGCGCAGTATTTT

V: TRBV28
D: .
J: TRBJ1-2
size: many
CDR3: CASSPPHNYGYTF
DNA: TGTGCCAGCAGTCCACCCCATAACTATGGCTACACCTTC

V: TRBV7-8
D: TRBD2
J: TRBJ2-3
size: few
CDR3: CASSGAGTRLSTDTQYF
DNA: TGTGCCAGCAGCGGAGCCGGGACTAGGCTAAGCACAGATACGCAGTATTTT

V: TRBV10-3
D: .
J: TRBJ1-4
size: many
CDR3: CAISDGGLSNEKLFF
DNA: TGTGCCATCAGTGATGGAGGGCTGTCTAATGAAAAACTGTTTTTT

V: TRBV6-2/TRBV6-3
D: .
J: TRBJ2-7
size: many
CDR3: CASERDKVSEQYF
DNA: TGTGCCAGCGAGAGGGACAAAGTGAGCGAGCAGTACTTC

V: TRBV5-6
D: .
J: TRBJ1-1
size: few
CDR3: CASSSPVDFNTEAFF
DNA: TGTGCCAGCAGCTCCCCGGTTGATTTTAACACTGAAGCTTTCTTT

V: TRBV5-1
D: TRBD2
J: TRBJ2-7
size: .
CDR3: CASSLGLAPYEQYF
DNA: TGCGCCAGCAGCTTAGGACTAGCTCCCTACGAGCAGTACTTC

V: TRBV12-3/TRBV12-4
D: .
J: TRBJ2-1
size: .
CDR3: CASSFSRGLQSF
DNA: TGTGCCAGCAGTTTTTCCAGGGGACTGCAGTCCTTC

V: TRBV15
D: .
J: TRBJ1-4
size: few
CDR3: CATSRLIQGGEKLFF
DNA: TGTGCCACCAGCAGACTAATACAGGGAGGCGAAAAACTGTTTTTT

V: TRBV24-1
D: TRBD1
J: TRBJ2-2
size: .
CDR3: CATSDPGTGDTGELFF
DNA: TGTGCCACCAGTGATCCCGGGACAGGGGACACCGGGGAGCTGTTTTTT

V: TRBV28
D: .
J: TRBJ1-2
size: .
CDR3: CASRSNYGYTF
DNA: TGTGCCAGCCGGTCTAACTATGGCTACACCTTC

V: TRBV7-2
D: .
J: TRBJ2-1
size: few
CDR3: CASSSRGRGIYNEQFF
DNA: TGTGCCAGCAGCTCGAGGGGGCGGGGGATTTACAATGAGCAGTTCTTC

V: TRBV27
D: .
J: TRBJ1-6
size: few
CDR3: CASSLRGRAVNSPLHF
DNA: TGTGCCAGCAGTTTACGCGGCAGGGCGGTTAATTCACCCCTCCACTTT

V: TRBV14
D: .
J: TRBJ2-7
size: many
CDR3: CASSQAVGPVYEQYF
DNA: TGTGCCAGCAGCCAAGCGGTAGGTCCGGTCTACGAGCAGTACTTC

V: TRBV7-6
D: .
J: TRBJ2-5
size: many
CDR3: CASSLISQETQYF
DNA: TGTGCCAGCAGCTTAATATCCCAAGAGACCCAGTACTTC

V: TRBV5-1
D: .
J: TRBJ2-1
size: .
CDR3: CASSQIGISYNEQFF
DNA: TGCGCCAGCAGCCAAATCGGGATCTCCTACAATGAGCAGTTCTTC

V: TRBV6-1
D: .
J: TRBJ1-3
size: few
CDR3: CASSQGRFSGNTIYF
DNA: TGTGCCAGCAGTCAGGGACGGTTCTCTGGAAACACCATATATTTT

V: TRBV7-9
D: .
J: TRBJ1-1
size: many
CDR3: CASSGTGAYTEAFF
DNA: TGTGCCAGCAGCGGGACCGGGGCCTACACTGAAGCTTTCTTT

V: TRBV12-3/TRBV12-4
D: .
J: TRBJ2-3
size: many
CDR3: CASSLFVDTQYF
DNA: TGTGCCAGCAGCCTATTCGTGGATACGCAGTATTTT

V: TRBV20-1
D: .
J: TRBJ2-7
size: few
CDR3: CSAPRDSDEQYF
DNA: TGCAGTGCTCCCCGGGACTCAGACGAGCAGTACTTC

V: TRBV12-3/TRBV12-4
D: TRBD2
J: TRBJ2-1
size: .
CDR3: CASLGTIEQFF
DNA: TGTGCCAGCCTGGGGACTATAGAGCAGTTCTTC

V: TRBV7-2
D: TRBD2
J: TRBJ2-3
size: .
CDR3: CASSLVFAGGSDTQYF
DNA: TGTGCCAGCAGCTTAGTTTTTGCGGGAGGGTCAGATACGCAGTATTTT

V: TRBV15
D: .
J: TRBJ2-2
size: .
CDR3: CATRHLGVTGELFF
DNA: TGTGCCACCCGACACCTGGGCGTCACCGGGGAGCTGTTTTTT

V: TRBV2
D: .
J: TRBJ1-3
size: few
CDR3: CASSEQGTNTIYF
DNA: TGTGCCAGCAGTGAGCAGGGGACAAACACCATATATTTT

V: TRBV18
D: .
J: TRBJ2-6
size: .
CDR3: CASSPRWARGANVLTF
DNA: TGTGCCAGCTCACCCCGTTGGGCCAGGGGGGCCAACGTCCTGACTTTC

V: TRBV7-2
D: .
J: TRBJ2-2
size: few
CDR3: CASSLVQGSNTGELFF
DNA: TGTGCCAGCAGCTTAGTGCAGGGCTCGAACACCGGGGAGCTGTTTTTT

V: TRBV7-2
D: .
J: TRBJ2-7
size: few
CDR3: CASSLVARWDEQYF
DNA: TGTGCCAGCAGCTTAGTTGCTCGTTGGGACGAGCAGTACTTC

V: TRBV10-2
D: .
J: TRBJ2-3
size: .
CDR3: CASSYITDTQYF
DNA: TGCGCCAGTAGCTATATCACAGATACGCAGTATTTT

V: TRBV5-8
D: .
J: TRBJ2-3
size: many
CDR3: CASSQGTARSSDTQYF
DNA: TGTGCCAGCAGCCAAGGGACCGCCCGGTCCTCAGATACGCAGTATTTT